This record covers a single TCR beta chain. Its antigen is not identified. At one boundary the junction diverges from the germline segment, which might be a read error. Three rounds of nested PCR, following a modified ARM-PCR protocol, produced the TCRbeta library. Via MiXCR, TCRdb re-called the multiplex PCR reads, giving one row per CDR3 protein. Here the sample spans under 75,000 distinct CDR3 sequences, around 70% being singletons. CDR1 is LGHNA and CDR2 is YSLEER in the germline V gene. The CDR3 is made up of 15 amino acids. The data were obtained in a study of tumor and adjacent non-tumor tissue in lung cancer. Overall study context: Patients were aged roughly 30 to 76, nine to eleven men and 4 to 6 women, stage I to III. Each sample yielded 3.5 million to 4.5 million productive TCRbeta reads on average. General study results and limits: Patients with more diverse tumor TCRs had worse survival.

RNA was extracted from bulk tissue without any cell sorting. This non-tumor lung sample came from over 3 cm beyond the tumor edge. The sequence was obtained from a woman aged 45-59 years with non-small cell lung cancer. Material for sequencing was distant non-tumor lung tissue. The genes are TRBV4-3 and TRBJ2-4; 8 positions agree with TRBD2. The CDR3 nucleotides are TGCGCCAACAGCCAAGATCCAGCGGGAGTTAACATTCGGTACTTC. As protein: CANSQDPAGVNIRYF.